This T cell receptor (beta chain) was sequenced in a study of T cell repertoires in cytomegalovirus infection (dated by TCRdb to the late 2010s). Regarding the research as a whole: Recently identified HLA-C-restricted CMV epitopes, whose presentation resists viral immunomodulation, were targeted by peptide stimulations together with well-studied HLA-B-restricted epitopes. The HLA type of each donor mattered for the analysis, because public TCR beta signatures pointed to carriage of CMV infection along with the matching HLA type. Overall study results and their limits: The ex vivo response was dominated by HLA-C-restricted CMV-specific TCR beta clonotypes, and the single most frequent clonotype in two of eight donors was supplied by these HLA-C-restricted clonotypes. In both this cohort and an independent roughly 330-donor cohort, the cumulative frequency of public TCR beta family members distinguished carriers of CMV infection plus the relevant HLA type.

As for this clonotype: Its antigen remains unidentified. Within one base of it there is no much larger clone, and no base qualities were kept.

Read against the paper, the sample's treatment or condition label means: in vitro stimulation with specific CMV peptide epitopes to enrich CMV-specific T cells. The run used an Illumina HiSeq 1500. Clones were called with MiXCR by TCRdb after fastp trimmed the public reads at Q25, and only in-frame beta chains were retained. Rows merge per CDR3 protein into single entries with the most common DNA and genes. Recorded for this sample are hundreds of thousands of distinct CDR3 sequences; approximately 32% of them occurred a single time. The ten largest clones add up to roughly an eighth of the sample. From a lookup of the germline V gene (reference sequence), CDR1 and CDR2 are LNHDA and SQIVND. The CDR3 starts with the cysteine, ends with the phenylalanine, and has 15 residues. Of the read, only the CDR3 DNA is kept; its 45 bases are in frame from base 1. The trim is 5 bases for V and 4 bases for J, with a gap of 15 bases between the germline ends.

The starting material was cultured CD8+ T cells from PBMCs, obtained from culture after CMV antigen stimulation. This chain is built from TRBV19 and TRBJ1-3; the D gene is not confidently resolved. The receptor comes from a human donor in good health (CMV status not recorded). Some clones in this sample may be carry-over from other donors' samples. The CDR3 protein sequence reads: CASSPRGLPGNTIYF. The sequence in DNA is TGTGCCAGTAGTCCACGAGGACTCCCGGGAAACACCATATATTTT.